These 20 T cell receptor beta chains were sequenced from one sample in a study of radiotherapy plus CTLA-4 blockade in lung cancer. Libraries were prepared by immunoSEQ multiplex PCR; TCRdb keeps only in-frame clonotypes and omits some of them. The top ten hold 18% of the sample, which has about 45,000 clones, more than 60% seen once. Sequences were derived from peripheral blood, sampled from a patient treated with radiotherapy plus ipilimumab. These receptors all come from a human donor with non-small cell lung cancer who had a partial response to radiotherapy plus ipilimumab.

This rearrangement joins TRBV27 to TRBJ2-5, with 13 bases identical to TRBD2. The CDR3 consists of 16 residues. The junction had 5 bases not matched to a gene; V was cut back by 5 bases and J by 2 bases. In germline, CDR1 is MNHEY, CDR2 SMNVEV (reference sequence). The CDR3 is CASSPRTSGGQETQYF. The CDR3 region has the DNA TGTGCCAGCAGTCCCCGGACTAGCGGGGGACAAGAGACCCAGTACTTC.

CDR3 region: CASSFSGLSSYEQYF. The CDR3 DNA follows: TGTGCCAGCAGCTTCTCAGGACTTAGCTCCTACGAGCAGTACTTC. The chain carries TRBV7-8 and TRBJ2-5; maybe TRBD2 (5 bases). The better agreement between TRBJ2-7 and the DNA end casts doubt on the J call. This CDR3 is 15 amino acids long. CDR1 and CDR2 (germline): SGHVS, FQNEAQ.

The chain recombines TRBV11-3 with TRBJ2-3, with a tentative D call TRBD2 (5 bases). CDR3 length: 12 amino acids. The ends were cut back, 5 bases at V and 4 bases at J, with 7 bases in the middle. Germline V gives CDR1 SGHNT, CDR2 YENEEA. The DNA of the CDR3 is TGTGCCAGCAGCCCCGGGGCAGATACGCAGTATTTT. Encoded protein: CASSPGADTQYF.

This rearrangement joins TRBV11-2 to TRBJ2-7; D is perhaps TRBD2 (6 bases). CDR1 and CDR2 from the germline V gene are SGHAT and FQNNGV. V lost 0 bases and J lost 6, with 15 bases in between. This CDR3 is built from 15 residues. The CDR3 region has the DNA TGTGCCAGCAGCTTAGATCGAGGAGGGGTCGGCGAGCAGTACTTC. This translates into CASSLDRGGVGEQYF.

J is TRBJ2-7 and V is TRBV11-2, with D maybe TRBD2 (6 bases). The CDR3 loop spans 11 amino acids. V gave up 4 bases and J gave up 6 bases, with 7 bases separating them. The germline gives CDR1 SGHAT, CDR2 FQNNGV. CDR3: CASSSSAEQYF. The CDR3 DNA follows: TGTGCCAGCAGCTCTAGCGCCGAGCAGTACTTC.

This rearrangement joins TRBV27 to TRBJ1-2, with 9 bases matching TRBD1. Germline V gene sequence: CDR1 MNHEY, CDR2 SMNVEV (reference sequence). The CDR3 covers 14 residues. The junction had 10 bases not matched to a gene; V was cut back by 6 bases and J by 8 bases. CDR3 residues: CASSRTGGSRGYTF. DNA of the CDR3: TGTGCCAGCAGCCGCACAGGGGGCTCCCGAGGCTACACCTTC.

The rearrangement links TRBV2 to TRBJ1-4, with 8 bases that match TRBD1. The germline CDR1 and CDR2 sequences are SNHLY and FYNNEI. The CDR3 is made up of 14 amino acids. Unmatched junction bases numbered 4, after V lost 8 bases and J lost 2 bases. CDR3 DNA sequence: TGTGCCAGCGGAACAGGGGGGACTAATGAAAAACTGTTTTTT. This sequence encodes CASGTGGTNEKLFF.

CDR3 protein: CASSQVGHGTGGVEQYF. In nucleotides, the CDR3 is TGTGCCAGCAGCCAAGTGGGACACGGGACAGGGGGCGTCGAGCAGTACTTC. The chain has TRBV4-2 and TRBJ2-5; 12 nucleotides match TRBD1. The DNA end favors TRBJ2-7, so the J call may be wrong. The CDR3 spans 17 residues. CDR1 and CDR2 (germline): LGHNA, YNFKEQ.

This clone was recorded only once. The chain combines TRBV27 with TRBJ2-5, with 7 positions matching TRBD1. The V gene end was trimmed by 10 bases and the J gene end by 5 bases; junction bases not matched to a gene: 7. Per germline, CDR1 MNHEY and CDR2 SMNVEV (reference sequence). CDR3 size: 12 residues. Written as DNA, the CDR3 is TGTGCCACTCAGGGGGTGGGGGAGACCCAGTACTTC. As protein: CATQGVGETQYF.

The rearrangement joins TRBV10-3 to TRBJ1-2; a weak D match, TRBD1 (5 bases). Between the trimmed V and J ends, which lost 3 bases and 1 base, there was a span of 9 bases. Per germline, CDR1 ENHRY and CDR2 SYGVKD. CDR3 length: 14 residues. Here the CDR3 reads CAISENQGNYGYTF. The CDR3 nucleotides read TGTGCCATCAGTGAAAATCAGGGTAACTATGGCTACACCTTC.

The gene calls are TRBV11-1 and TRBJ1-4; tentatively, D is TRBD1 (6 bases). The CDR3 runs 14 residues. Trimming took off 6 bases at V and 8 bases at J, with 16 bases between the two ends. Germline V gene data show CDR1 as SGHAT and CDR2 as FQDESV (reference sequence). CDR3 coding DNA: TGTGCCAGCAGTACAGGGCCCGGCCTGGAAAAACTGTTTTTT. Its protein product is CASSTGPGLEKLFF.

This chain connects TRBV5-1 to TRBJ2-5; 10 bases match TRBD1. The CDR3 is 14 amino acids. Germline-derived CDR1 and CDR2 are SGHRS and YFSETQ. V lost 4 bases and J lost 6; bases outside the gene matches: 6. The CDR3 DNA sequence: TGCGCCAGCAGCCCGACAGGGGGCGTAAAGACCCAGTACTTC. It codes for CASSPTGGVKTQYF.

The gene calls are TRBV5-6 and TRBJ2-5, with 10 bases matching TRBD2. The CDR3 runs to 16 residues. V was pared by 4 bases and J by 5 bases, with 11 bases of the junction left unmatched. The germline V gene has CDR1 SGHDT and CDR2 YYEEEE. The CDR3 nucleotides are TGTGCCAGCAGCCGAGTTCTAGCGGGAGTATGGGAGACCCAGTACTTC. It encodes CASSRVLAGVWETQYF.

The chain recombines TRBV18 with TRBJ1-2; 7 nucleotides agree with TRBD1. This CDR3 spans 13 amino acids. V lost 3 bases and J lost 2; bases outside the gene matches: 0. Looked up from germline, CDR1 is KGHSH and CDR2 is LQKENI. This CDR3 is CASSPGQNYGYTF. As DNA, the CDR3 is TGTGCCAGCTCACCGGGACAGAACTATGGCTACACCTTC.

This clone has just a few counts. The chain has TRBV9 and TRBJ2-7, with 10 bases identical to TRBD1. The CDR3 contains 14 residues. In germline, CDR1 is SGDLS, CDR2 YYNGEE. The trim removed 6 bases at V and 7 bases at J, leaving 10 bases unmatched. Written as DNA, the CDR3 is TGTGCCAGCACTCCCACCGACAGGGGGCGGGAGCAGTACTTC. Translation gives CASTPTDRGREQYF.

V is TRBV9 and J is TRBJ2-6, with unresolved D. The V end lost 4 bases, the J end lost 2 bases, and 13 bases lay between the germline ends. CDR3 length equals 16 residues. Germline loops: CDR1 SGDLS, CDR2 YYNGEE. For the CDR3, the DNA is TGTGCCAGCAGCCCGAAGTTAGTTGCTGGGGCCAACGTCCTGACTTTC. It is translated as CASSPKLVAGANVLTF. The full variable domain, rest sourced from reference TRBV9 and TRBJ2-6, is DSGVTQTPKHLITATGQRVTLRCSPRSGDLSVYWYQQSLDQGLQFLIQYYNGEERAKGNILERFSAQQFPDLHSELNLSSLELGDSALYFCASSPKLVAGANVLTFGAGSRLTVL.

The chain has TRBV6-5 and TRBJ1-2, with 8 bases aligning to TRBD1. CDR1 and CDR2 from the germline V gene are MNHEY and SVGAGI. V lost 5 bases to trimming and J lost 6 bases; unmatched junction nucleotides: 8. The CDR3 contains 14 residues. The CDR3 coding sequence is TGTGCCAGCAGTGAACGGACAGGGATTGATGGCTACACCTTC. Amino acid sequence: CASSERTGIDGYTF.

V usage is TRBV4-2 and J usage is TRBJ1-2, with TRBD1 identical over 8 bases. The CDR3 has 15 amino acids. Looked up from germline, CDR1 is LGHNA and CDR2 is YNFKEQ. The ends lost 1 base at V and 4 bases at J; junction bases unmatched: 5. The CDR3 DNA is TGTGCCAGCAGCCAAGCCGACAGGGGTGGCTATGGCTACACCTTC. Its protein product is CASSQADRGGYGYTF.

This chain joins TRBV4-2 and TRBJ2-1; 7 bases are shared with TRBD2. V lost 0 bases, J lost 3 bases, and 8 bases stayed unmatched. Germline lookup yields CDR1 LGHNA and CDR2 YNFKEQ. The CDR3 runs 17 residues. The CDR3 sequence is CASSQDGGLADYNEQFF. CDR3 sequence (DNA): TGTGCCAGCAGCCAAGATGGAGGGCTAGCGGACTACAATGAGCAGTTCTTC.

The chain employs TRBV4-1 and TRBJ2-1, with a tentative D call TRBD2 (5 bases). CDR1 is MGHRA and CDR2 is YSYEKL in the germline V gene. V was pared by 9 bases and J by 5 bases, with 11 bases between. This CDR3 spans 12 amino acids. The CDR3 reads CASRREDNEQFF. The CDR3 DNA follows: TGCGCCAGTCGCCGGGAAGACAATGAGCAGTTCTTC.